Below, 17 T cell receptor beta chains from the same sample are listed, as sequenced in a study of blood T cells in healthy people across ages. It was with a sample-barcoded 5' primer and a J-beta primer mix that a second PCR of roughly 6 to 11 cycles was run. MiXCR, run by TCRdb on the 5' RACE reads, gives a single entry per CDR3 protein. The sample shows about a million distinct CDR3 sequences, around 48% of them seen only once. The specimen sequenced was blood. These receptors were obtained from a man aged 25-45 years in good health.

This clonotype turned up a few times. This chain joins TRBV6-5 and TRBJ1-1; D is undetermined. Germline assignment: CDR1 MNHEY and CDR2 SVGAGI. V lost 2 bases, J lost 0 bases, and 7 bases lay in between. The CDR3 has 14 amino acids. CDR3 loop: CASSYGRLNTEAFF. CDR3 nucleotide sequence: TGTGCCAGCAGTTACGGACGGCTGAACACTGAAGCTTTCTTT.

This clonotype occurred a few times. The chain is built from TRBV28 and TRBJ2-3, with D hard to call. Germline CDR1 is MDHEN and CDR2 is SYDVKM. Trimming took 2 bases from V and 6 from J, leaving 9 bases between them. The CDR3 is 13 residues long. The CDR3: CASSLLMRDTQYF. Written as DNA, the CDR3 is TGTGCCAGCAGTTTACTAATGAGGGATACGCAGTATTTT.

This chain's CDR3 is CSAKLTSGGVTDTQYF. CDR3 nucleotide sequence: TGCAGTGCTAAGCTGACTAGCGGGGGGGTCACAGATACGCAGTATTTT. This chain links TRBV20-1 with TRBJ2-3; the match to TRBD2 covers 14 bases. J gave up 2 bases and V 4 bases, and 5 bases lay outside the gene matches. The V gene's germline CDR1 is DFQATT and CDR2 SNEGSKA (reference sequence). This CDR3 region has 16 residues.

The rearrangement joins TRBV20-1 to TRBJ1-3; perhaps TRBD1 as D (6 bases). CDR3 length: 16 residues. Germline CDR1 is DFQATT and CDR2 is SNEGSKA (reference sequence). The V gene lost 0 bases and the J gene lost 2 bases, with 14 bases spanning the gap. The CDR3 is CSARDSTGSAGNTIYF. DNA of the CDR3: TGCAGTGCTAGAGATAGTACAGGGTCAGCTGGAAACACCATATATTTT.

The chain couples TRBV18 to TRBJ1-1; D remains unclear. The V gene lost 4 bases and the J gene lost 3 bases, with 15 bases spanning the gap. The CDR3 has 15 amino acids. Germline CDR1 reads KGHSH; CDR2 reads LQKENI. CDR3 DNA: TGTGCCAGCTCACGGATGCAGGTAGCGGACACTGAAGCTTTCTTT. Translated: CASSRMQVADTEAFF.

This rearrangement joins TRBV15 to TRBJ2-3; 9 nucleotides agree with TRBD2. V dropped 0 bases and J dropped 2; count of bases not matched to a gene: 3. The CDR3 consists of 16 residues. The germline gives CDR1 LNHNV, CDR2 YYDKDF (reference sequence). The CDR3 nucleotides are TGTGCCACCAGCAGAGAGGCGGGGGGGCACACAGATACGCAGTATTTT. Amino acids: CATSREAGGHTDTQYF.

The genes are TRBV20-1 and TRBJ2-5; TRBD1 matches 8 bases. CDR3 size: 14 residues. Germline V gene data show CDR1 as DFQATT and CDR2 as SNEGSKA (reference sequence). The V and J ends lost 3 bases and 5 bases, in that order; junction bases with no gene match: 8. Here the CDR3 reads CSASAGTGAETQYF. The DNA for the CDR3 is TGCAGTGCTAGCGCCGGGACAGGTGCTGAGACCCAGTACTTC.

This clonotype was seen only a few times. This chain uses TRBV20-1 with TRBJ2-5, with D perhaps TRBD1 (5 bases). The CDR3 contains 14 residues. Germline V lookup: CDR1 DFQATT, CDR2 SNEGSKA (reference sequence). V lost 1 base and J 5 bases, leaving 14 bases between the germline ends. CDR3 in amino acids: CSARGGRLRETQYF. Written as DNA, the CDR3 is TGCAGTGCTAGAGGGGGCCGGCTTAGGGAGACCCAGTACTTC.

V usage is TRBV6-5 and J usage is TRBJ1-2; D ambiguous. This CDR3 is 15 amino acids long. From germline, CDR1 is MNHEY and CDR2 SVGAGI. V gave up 0 bases and J gave up 6 bases, with 14 bases separating them. This chain's CDR3 is CASSYSSGLEDGYTF. The DNA for the CDR3 is TGTGCCAGCAGTTACTCGTCGGGCCTCGAGGATGGCTACACCTTC.

The chain uses TRBV4-1 and TRBJ1-2; 10 nucleotides agree with TRBD1. The CDR3 covers 16 residues. Germline V lookup: CDR1 MGHRA, CDR2 YSYEKL. The V and J ends lost 4 bases and 5 bases, in that order; junction bases with no gene match: 10. The CDR3 region has the DNA TGCGCCAGCAGCCGAGAAGGGACAGGGGCTGCGTATGGCTACACCTTC. Translation: CASSREGTGAAYGYTF.

This clonotype was observed a few times. The genes are TRBV5-6 and TRBJ2-7; D is perhaps TRBD1 or TRBD2 (6 bases each). The V gene lost 4 bases and the J gene lost 0 bases, with 11 bases spanning the gap. The CDR3 extends over 14 amino acids. Germline CDR1 and CDR2: SGHDT and YYEEEE. This CDR3 reads CASSRGDGSYEQYF. The CDR3 nucleotides are TGTGCCAGCAGCAGGGGGGACGGCTCCTACGAGCAGTACTTC.

The rearrangement links TRBV12-3 or TRBV12-4 to TRBJ2-1; tentatively, D is TRBD2 (5 bases). The CDR3 has 13 residues. Trimming removed 3 bases from V and 10 bases from J, with 13 bases in between. CDR3 sequence (DNA): TGTGCCAGCAGTTTTGGGTCGGAGGAGGAGCAGTTCTTC. Its protein product is CASSFGSEEEQFF.

The V and J genes are TRBV6-1 and TRBJ1-5, with D tentatively TRBD1 (6 bases). The CDR3 contains 14 residues. Looked up from germline, CDR1 is MNHNS and CDR2 is SASEGT. Deletions cut 1 base from V and 4 bases from J, with 8 bases between. CDR3 coding DNA: TGTGCCAGCAGTGAAGACCAGGGGAATCAGCCCCAGCATTTT. As protein: CASSEDQGNQPQHF.

The V gene is TRBV12-3 or TRBV12-4, the J gene TRBJ1-5; D not resolved. This CDR3 region has 14 residues. V was cut by 11 bases and J by 9 bases, with 23 bases left in between. For the CDR3, the DNA is TGTGCCGGCGGCTTGACATCGCCTAATTCGCCCCAGCATTTT. Translated: CAGGLTSPNSPQHF.

This clonotype was detected only a few times. The V call is TRBV3-1, the J call TRBJ2-5; the D is unclear. Germline CDR1 reads LGHDT; CDR2 reads YNNKEL (reference sequence). The CDR3 is made up of 14 amino acids. Trimming pared 0 bases from V and 7 bases from J, leaving 12 bases between. The CDR3 sequence is CASSQDRPLRTQYF. Here the CDR3 DNA reads TGTGCCAGCAGCCAAGATAGGCCGCTACGGACCCAGTACTTC.

This clonotype has more than one count but fewer than ten. This chain uses TRBV4-3 with TRBJ1-1; a weak D match, TRBD1 (6 bases). Trimming pared 4 bases from V and 3 bases from J, leaving 21 bases between. Germline assignment: CDR1 LGHNA and CDR2 YSLEER. The CDR3 extends over 17 amino acids. The CDR3 spells CASSPRDKRNLDTEAFF. CDR3 bases: TGCGCCAGCAGCCCTCGGGACAAAAGAAACCTAGACACTGAAGCTTTCTTT.

This chain joins TRBV20-1 and TRBJ2-3, with D hard to call. The length of the CDR3 is 15 residues. Trimming pared 0 bases from V and 1 base from J, leaving 11 bases between. Germline-derived CDR1 and CDR2 are DFQATT and SNEGSKA (reference sequence). Here the CDR3 DNA reads TGCAGTGCTAGAGATCCCGGTACAGGCACAGATACGCAGTATTTT. Translated, it gives CSARDPGTGTDTQYF.